A single sample gave rise to the 22 T cell receptor beta chains below, sequenced in a study of blood T cell repertoires in COVID-19. Measured with immunoSEQ multiplex PCR; TCRdb has only the in-frame clones, and not every one. The sample consists of around 260,000 clones, around 88% of them appearing once. The sample comprised peripheral blood. The receptors come from a man aged 25-45 years with active or convalescent COVID-19.

V gene TRBV25-1 combines with J gene TRBJ1-2, with D perhaps matching TRBD1 (5 bases). V was pared by 2 bases and J by 8 bases, with 21 bases between. The CDR3 is 16 residues long. CDR1 and CDR2 (germline): MGHDK, SYGVNS. The CDR3: CASSEAGPPGAFGYTF. CDR3 bases: TGTGCCAGCAGTGAAGCAGGGCCACCTGGCGCATTCGGCTACACCTTC.

The chain links TRBV6-5 to TRBJ1-2; 8 bases are a match to TRBD1. Trimming cost V 5 bases and J 8 bases; bases outside gene matches: 10. The CDR3 contains 14 residues. CDR1 is MNHEY and CDR2 is SVGAGI in the germline V gene. CDR3 protein: CASSLDRAKSGYTF. The CDR3 nucleotides are TGTGCCAGCAGTCTGGACAGGGCGAAGTCAGGCTACACCTTC.

The chain links TRBV18 to TRBJ2-7, with no clear D. CDR3 length: 12 amino acids. The germline gives CDR1 KGHSH, CDR2 LQKENI. Trimming removed 3 bases at V and 5 bases at J, with 8 bases between. The CDR3: CASSPLSDEQYF. In DNA, the CDR3 is TGTGCCAGCTCACCCCTGTCCGACGAGCAGTACTTC.

The V and J genes are TRBV14 and TRBJ2-1, with 8 bases that match TRBD1. V gave up 4 bases and J gave up 3 bases; unmatched junction bases: 2. The CDR3 has 14 residues. Per the germline V gene, CDR1 is SGHDN and CDR2 is FVKESK. The CDR3 is CASSPDRVYNEQFF. As DNA, the CDR3 is TGTGCCAGCAGCCCGGACAGGGTCTACAATGAGCAGTTCTTC. Combining the CDR3 with reference TRBV14 and TRBJ2-1 gives the whole variable domain EAGVTQFPSHSVIEKGQTVTLRCDPISGHDNLYWYRRVMGKEIKFLLHFVKESKQDESGMPNNRFLAERTGGTYSTLKVQPAELEDSGVYFCASSPDRVYNEQFFGPGTRLTVL.

This clone appeared a single time. The chain recombines TRBV11-2 with TRBJ2-1, with TRBD2 matching over 10 bases. The CDR3 has 15 residues. J was trimmed by 6 bases and V by 5 bases; bases with no gene match: 7. Germline V CDR1 and CDR2: SGHAT, FQNNGV. The CDR3 protein is CASSPWASGGNEQFF. The DNA for the CDR3 is TGTGCCAGCAGCCCGTGGGCTAGCGGGGGCAATGAGCAGTTCTTC. The full variable domain, with the rest looked up from reference TRBV11-2 and TRBJ2-1, is EAGVAQSPRYKIIEKRQSVAFWCNPISGHATLYWYQQILGQGPKLLIQFQNNGVVDDSQLPKDRFSAERLKGVDSTLKIQPAKLEDSAVYLCASSPWASGGNEQFFGPGTRLTVL.

This chain links TRBV2 with TRBJ2-7; weak D call: TRBD2 (7 bases). Germline V gene lookup returns CDR1 SNHLY and CDR2 FYNNEI. The V and J ends lost 0 bases and 3 bases respectively, with 9 bases between them. The CDR3 sequence is 14 residues long. The CDR3 nucleotides read TGTGCCAGCAGTGAAGCGGGGGGGCTCTACGAGCAGTACTTC. Its translation: CASSEAGGLYEQYF.

The chain carries TRBV3-1 (or the pseudogene TRBV3-2) and TRBJ1-6; D gene ambiguous. The V end lost 4 bases, the J end lost 9 bases, and 13 bases lay between the germline ends. This CDR3 region has 14 residues. CDR1 is LGHDT, CDR2 YNNKEL, per germline (reference sequence). CDR3 coding DNA: TGTGCCAGCAGCCCGAATATAGGGAGTTCACCCCTCCACTTT. Its translation: CASSPNIGSSPLHF.

The chain joins TRBV9 to TRBJ2-7, with a weak D call TRBD2 (7 bases). This CDR3 comprises 15 residues. The V end was cut by 2 bases, the J end by 0 bases, with 12 bases between. The germline V gene encodes CDR1 SGDLS and CDR2 YYNGEE. Here the CDR3 DNA reads TGTGCCAGCAGCGTCGGGGGGCTAAGCTCCTACGAGCAGTACTTC. Translating it yields CASSVGGLSSYEQYF.

The chain employs TRBV12-3 or TRBV12-4 and TRBJ2-7, with D unresolved. Trimming removed 8 bases at V and 3 bases at J, with 11 bases between. The CDR3 spans 12 residues. The CDR3 region is CASRRGIYEQYF. CDR3 nucleotides: TGTGCCAGCCGGCGAGGTATCTACGAGCAGTACTTC.

This clone was recorded many times. The rearrangement uses TRBV7-2 and TRBJ1-5; D might be TRBD1 (5 bases). The CDR3 sequence is 15 residues long. The germline V gene encodes CDR1 SGHTA and CDR2 FQGNSA. V was trimmed by 5 bases and J by 4 bases, leaving 15 bases between them. In DNA form, the CDR3 reads TGTGCCAGCAGCCAGGGAGGGAATGAAAATCAGCCCCAGCATTTT. Translated, it gives CASSQGGNENQPQHF.

V gene TRBV5-6 combines with J gene TRBJ2-7, with 8 nucleotides matching TRBD1. The CDR3 contains 14 residues. After removal of 2 bases from V and 6 bases from J, the junction contained 7 bases not matched to a gene. Germline-derived CDR1 and CDR2 are SGHDT and YYEEEE. This chain's CDR3 is CASSFLRGTGEQYF. In DNA, the CDR3 is TGTGCCAGCAGCTTCTTACGAGGGACAGGCGAGCAGTACTTC. The entire variable domain, with the rest obtained from reference TRBV5-6 and TRBJ2-7, is as follows: DAGVTQSPTHLIKTRGQQVTLRCSPKSGHDTVSWYQQALGQGPQFIFQYYEEEERQRGNFPDRFSGHQFPNYSSELNVNALLLGDSALYLCASSFLRGTGEQYFGPGTRLTVT.

V and J are TRBV29-1 and TRBJ2-7; 7 nucleotides agree with TRBD1. The CDR3 has 16 residues. J was trimmed by 3 bases and V by 1 base; bases with no gene match: 12. Germline V lookup: CDR1 SQVTM, CDR2 ANQGSEA. This chain's CDR3 is CSVEVLTGVYGYEQYF. The CDR3 region has the DNA TGCAGCGTTGAAGTTCTAACAGGGGTATACGGCTACGAGCAGTACTTC.

V gene TRBV27 combines with J gene TRBJ2-1, with 7 positions matching TRBD2. The CDR3 totals 14 residues. J gave up 8 bases and V 6 bases, and 10 bases lay outside the gene matches. CDR1 and CDR2 from the germline V gene are MNHEY and SMNVEV (reference sequence). This chain's CDR3 is CASSPRTSADEQFF. The CDR3, as DNA: TGTGCCAGCAGCCCCCGGACTAGTGCGGATGAGCAGTTCTTC.

The chain recombines TRBV10-3 with TRBJ2-7; maybe TRBD2 (5 bases). Trimming stripped 3 bases from V and 0 bases from J, with 12 bases between. The CDR3 runs 15 residues. CDR1 and CDR2 (germline): ENHRY, SYGVKD. The CDR3 DNA sequence: TGTGCCATCAGTGATCCGGGGAGAAGCTCCTACGAGCAGTACTTC. This encodes CAISDPGRSSYEQYF.

This clone is a singleton in its sample. The J gene is TRBJ1-1, the V gene TRBV14, with 9 bases lining up with TRBD1. Germline V gene data show CDR1 as SGHDN and CDR2 as FVKESK. V trimming: 5 bases; J trimming: 4 bases; junction bases outside the gene matches: 11. This CDR3 is 16 amino acids long. In DNA form, the CDR3 reads TGTGCCAGCAGCTTCCTACCAGGACAGGGGAGCACTGAAGCTTTCTTT. This codes for CASSFLPGQGSTEAFF.

This clone was counted a single time. This sequence joins TRBV28 and TRBJ1-3; D perhaps matches TRBD1 (6 bases). Germline V CDR1 and CDR2: MDHEN, SYDVKM. V was pared by 6 bases and J by 0 bases, with 15 bases between. The CDR3 runs 16 residues. CDR3 sequence reads: CASRMETGVSGNTIYF. The DNA for the CDR3 is TGTGCCAGCAGAATGGAGACAGGCGTCTCTGGAAACACCATATATTTT. The full variable domain, with the rest looked up from reference TRBV28 and TRBJ1-3, is DVKVTQSSRYLVKRTGEKVFLECVQDMDHENMFWYRQDPGLGLRLIYFSYDVKMKEKGDIPEGYSVSREKKERFSLILESASTNQTSMYLCASRMETGVSGNTIYFGEGSWLTVV.

CDR3 DNA sequence: TGTGCCAGCAGCTTAATTAGCGGGAAAACCGGGGAGCTGTTTTTT. Protein product: CASSLISGKTGELFF. V gene TRBV7-2 combines with J gene TRBJ2-2, with TRBD2 matching 8 bases. The trim removed 2 bases at V and 5 bases at J, leaving 4 bases unmatched. This CDR3 comprises 15 residues. Germline CDR1 reads SGHTA; CDR2 reads FQGNSA.

This chain connects TRBV6-5 to TRBJ2-7; perhaps TRBD1 as D (7 bases). From germline, CDR1 is MNHEY and CDR2 SVGAGI. The CDR3 sequence is 14 residues long. Between the trimmed V and J ends, which lost 0 bases and 7 bases, there was a span of 13 bases. CDR3 sequence reads: CASSYSGDSGEQYF. For the CDR3, the DNA is TGTGCCAGCAGTTACTCCGGGGACAGCGGGGAGCAGTACTTC.

The chain joins TRBV4-1 to TRBJ1-5; D ambiguous. The V gene lost 1 base and the J gene lost 7 bases, with 11 bases spanning the gap. CDR3 size: 14 residues. Germline V gene sequence: CDR1 MGHRA, CDR2 YSYEKL. CDR3 sequence reads: CASSQVGSGQPQHF. The CDR3 DNA sequence: TGCGCCAGCAGCCAAGTAGGGTCGGGGCAGCCCCAGCATTTT.

The chain couples TRBV7-9 to TRBJ2-2; D is undetermined. The CDR3 runs to 12 residues. V lost 5 bases to trimming and J lost 4 bases, with 5 bases between them. In germline, CDR1 is SEHNR, CDR2 FQNEAQ (reference sequence). CDR3 sequence reads: CASSPITGELFF. The CDR3 coding sequence is TGTGCCAGCAGCCCTATCACCGGGGAGCTGTTTTTT.

V gene TRBV7-8 combines with J gene TRBJ1-1, with D unclear. This CDR3 contains 15 residues. Between the trimmed V and J ends, which lost 5 bases and 4 bases, there was a span of 17 bases. Germline CDR1 reads SGHVS; CDR2 reads FQNEAQ. As DNA, the CDR3 is TGTGCCAGCAGCCTCCGGACTCGGGTTCTCACTGAAGCTTTCTTT. It codes for CASSLRTRVLTEAFF.

With respect to this clone: This sample also contains other DNA sequences that code for the same CDR3. The chain is built from TRBV19 and TRBJ2-5; D is undetermined. Trimming stripped 0 bases from V and 2 bases from J, with 4 bases between. The CDR3 is 13 amino acids. CDR1 and CDR2 from the germline V gene are LNHDA and SQIVND (reference sequence). The CDR3 loop is CASSIDRQETQYF. For the CDR3, the DNA is TGTGCCAGTAGTATAGATCGGCAAGAGACCCAGTACTTC. Variable domain in full (rest from reference TRBV19 and TRBJ2-5): DGGITQSPKYLFRKEGQNVTLSCEQNLNHDAMYWYRQDPGQGLRLIYYSQIVNDFQKGDIAEGYSVSREKKESFPLTVTSAQKNPTAFYLCASSIDRQETQYFGPGTRLLVL.